The rows below give T cell receptor beta chains drawn from one sample of a study of T cell clusters in autoimmune cytopenias. TCRdb re-called the multiplex PCR reads, yielding one record per CDR3 amino acid sequence without DNA. The sample data list a few thousand distinct CDR3 sequences. The data were also submitted as part of a second study, on T cell repertoires in aging, cancer and after chemotherapy.

Sequences were obtained from peripheral blood. All receptors come from a human donor with an autoimmune cytopenia or autoimmune hepatitis (not recorded which). Each CDR3 is given with its conserved first and last residue. Fields, in order: clone size, J gene, V gene, CDR3 protein. Not every row has a clone size; where given, it reads once, few, many or a size class.

>NA|TRBJ2-2|TRBV6-6
CASFRGDTGELFF
>NA|TRBJ1-2|TRBV19
CASSFEQGYYGYTF
>medium-sized|TRBJ2-3|TRBV6-5
CASQRDPRGDTQYF
>medium-sized|TRBJ2-1|TRBV29-1
CSVVGTVGNEQFF
>medium-sized|TRBJ2-2|TRBV19
CASSTSGVLTGELFF
>NA|TRBJ2-6|TRBV7-9
CASSLEGGVGANVLTF
>NA|TRBJ1-2|TRBV20-1
CSARGQGAKANYGYTF
>large|TRBJ2-7|TRBV29-1
CSVVGSPSYEQYF
>NA|TRBJ2-7|TRBV19
CASSITASNYEQYF
>medium-sized|TRBJ2-2|TRBV6-5
CASSYGQGVDGTGELFF
>NA|TRBJ2-5|TRBV6-6
CASSYDPGRETQYF
>NA|TRBJ2-2|TRBV5-1
CASSLPGRVTGELFF
>NA|TRBJ2-3|TRBV5-1
CASSSKAGGVTDTQYF
>NA|TRBJ2-5|TRBV6-5
CASRPLGQVQETQYF
>medium-sized|TRBJ2-2|TRBV6-5
CASSYYVLEGPGELFF
>NA|TRBJ2-5|TRBV15
CATSTGRQETQYF